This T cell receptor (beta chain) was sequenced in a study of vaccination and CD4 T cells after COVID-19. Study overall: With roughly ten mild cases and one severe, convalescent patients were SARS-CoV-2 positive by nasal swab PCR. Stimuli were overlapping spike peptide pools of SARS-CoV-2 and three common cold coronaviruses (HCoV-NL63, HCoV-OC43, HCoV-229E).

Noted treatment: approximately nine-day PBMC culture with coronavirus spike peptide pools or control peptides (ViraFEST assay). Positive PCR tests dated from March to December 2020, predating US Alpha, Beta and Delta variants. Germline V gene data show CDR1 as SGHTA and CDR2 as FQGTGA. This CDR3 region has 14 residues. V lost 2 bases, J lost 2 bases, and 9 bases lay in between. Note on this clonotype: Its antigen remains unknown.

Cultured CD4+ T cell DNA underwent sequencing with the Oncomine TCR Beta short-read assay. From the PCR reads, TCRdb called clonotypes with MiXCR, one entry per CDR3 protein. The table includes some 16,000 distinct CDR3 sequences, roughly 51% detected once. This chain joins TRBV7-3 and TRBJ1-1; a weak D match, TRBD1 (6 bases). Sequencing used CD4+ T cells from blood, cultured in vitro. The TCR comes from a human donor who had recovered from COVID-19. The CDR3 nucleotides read TGTGCCAGCAGCTTACAAGGGGGAAACACTGAAGCTTTCTTT. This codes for CASSLQGGNTEAFF.